This T cell receptor beta chain was identified in a study of CD8 T cells in ankylosing spondylitis. Library preparation for TCR beta used quantitative 5'-RACE with molecular barcodes. TCRdb analysed the 5' RACE reads with MiXCR anew, one entry per CDR3 protein. The sample includes approximately 440,000 distinct CDR3 sequences, approximately 17% of them seen just once. General observations from the study: Clones tied to disease were said to be significantly enriched in matched ankylosing spondylitis synovial fluid. Disease-linked clones bore a CD8+ phenotype and were relatively rare in peripheral blood. It appeared that ankylosing spondylitis blood was characterized by a TCR beta motif of under ten highly homologous variants.

With V trimmed by 2 bases and J by 2 bases, 4 bases remained unmatched. Germline values: CDR1 PRHDT, CDR2 FYEKMQ (reference sequence). This CDR3 comprises 16 residues. This clonotype came up a few times. The target antigen is unknown. The origin of this receptor is a male donor with ankylosing spondylitis. Sequencing was done on a sample of blood, either unsorted or a sorted T cell fraction (not recorded which). The rearrangement joins TRBV13 to TRBJ2-3, with 10 bases matching TRBD2. This CDR3 reads CASSLWLAGDTDTQYF. The CDR3 nucleotides are TGTGCCAGCAGCTTATGGCTAGCGGGAGACACAGATACGCAGTATTTT.